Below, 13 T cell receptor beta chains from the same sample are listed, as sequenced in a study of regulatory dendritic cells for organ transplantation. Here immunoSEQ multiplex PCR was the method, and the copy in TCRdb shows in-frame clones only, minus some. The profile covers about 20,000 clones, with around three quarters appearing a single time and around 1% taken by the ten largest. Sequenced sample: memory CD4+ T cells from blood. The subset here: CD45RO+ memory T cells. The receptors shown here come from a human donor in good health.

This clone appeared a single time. The CDR3 loop reads CASSTGTSGGVSTQYF. As DNA, the CDR3 is TGCGCCAGCAGCACAGGGACTAGCGGGGGGGTTTCGACGCAGTATTTT. The chain uses TRBV5-1 and TRBJ2-3; 16 bases are shared with TRBD2. CDR3 length equals 16 residues. The junction had 8 bases not matched to a gene; V was cut back by 4 bases and J by 9 bases. The germline gives CDR1 SGHRS, CDR2 YFSETQ.

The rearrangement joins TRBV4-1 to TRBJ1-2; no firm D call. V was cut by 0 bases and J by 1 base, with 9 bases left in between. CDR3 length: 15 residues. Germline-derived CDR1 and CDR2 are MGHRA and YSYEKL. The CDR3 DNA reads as TGCGCCAGCAGCCAAGAAGAGGGCCGTAACTATGGCTACACCTTC. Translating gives CASSQEEGRNYGYTF.

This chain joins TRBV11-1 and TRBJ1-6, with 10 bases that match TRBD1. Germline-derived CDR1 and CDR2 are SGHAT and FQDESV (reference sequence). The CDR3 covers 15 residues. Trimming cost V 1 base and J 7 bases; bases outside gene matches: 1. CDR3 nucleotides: TGTGCCAGCAGCTTAGGGGACAGGGGCAATTCACCCCTCCACTTT. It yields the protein CASSLGDRGNSPLHF.

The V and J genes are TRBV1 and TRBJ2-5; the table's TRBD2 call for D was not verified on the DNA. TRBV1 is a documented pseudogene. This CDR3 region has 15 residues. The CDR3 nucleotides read TGCACCAGCAGCGACGAAGCGGGGGGGCAGGAGACCCAGTACTTC. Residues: CTSSDEAGGQETQYF.

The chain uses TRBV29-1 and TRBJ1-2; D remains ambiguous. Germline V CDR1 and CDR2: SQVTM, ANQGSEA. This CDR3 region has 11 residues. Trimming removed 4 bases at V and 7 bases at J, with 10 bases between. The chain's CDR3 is CSVARSGGYTF. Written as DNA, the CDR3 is TGCAGCGTTGCCAGGTCCGGTGGCTACACCTTC.

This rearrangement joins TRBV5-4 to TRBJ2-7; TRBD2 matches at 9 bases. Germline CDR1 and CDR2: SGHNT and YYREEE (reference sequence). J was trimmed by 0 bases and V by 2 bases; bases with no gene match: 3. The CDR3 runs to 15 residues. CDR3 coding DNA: TGTGCCAGCAGCTTAGCGGGGGGAAGCTCCTACGAGCAGTACTTC. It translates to CASSLAGGSSYEQYF.

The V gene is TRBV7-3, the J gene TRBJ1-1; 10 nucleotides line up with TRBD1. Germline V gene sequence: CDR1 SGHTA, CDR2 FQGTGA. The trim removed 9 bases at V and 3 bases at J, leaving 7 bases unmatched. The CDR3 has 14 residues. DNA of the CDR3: TGTGCCAGTAAACCGGGACAGGGGTACACTGAAGCTTTCTTT. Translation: CASKPGQGYTEAFF.

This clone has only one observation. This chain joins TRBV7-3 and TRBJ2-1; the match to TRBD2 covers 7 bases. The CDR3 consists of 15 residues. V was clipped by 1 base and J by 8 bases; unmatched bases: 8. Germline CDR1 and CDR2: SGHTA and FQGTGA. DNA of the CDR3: TGTGCCAGCAGCTTAAGGGGAGGGTTGGGGCATGAGCAGTTCTTC. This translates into CASSLRGGLGHEQFF.

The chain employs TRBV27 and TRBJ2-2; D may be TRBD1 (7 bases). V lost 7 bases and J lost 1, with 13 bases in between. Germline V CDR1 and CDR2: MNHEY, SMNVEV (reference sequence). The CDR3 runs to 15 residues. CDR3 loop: CASTRGTLNTGELFF. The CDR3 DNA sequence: TGTGCCAGCACCAGGGGGACTCTGAACACCGGGGAGCTGTTTTTT.

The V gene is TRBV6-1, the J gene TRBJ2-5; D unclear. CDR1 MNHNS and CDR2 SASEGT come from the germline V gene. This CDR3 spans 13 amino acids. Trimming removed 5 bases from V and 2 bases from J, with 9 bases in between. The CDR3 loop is CASSPNGQETQYF. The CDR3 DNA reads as TGTGCCAGCAGTCCCAACGGGCAAGAGACCCAGTACTTC.

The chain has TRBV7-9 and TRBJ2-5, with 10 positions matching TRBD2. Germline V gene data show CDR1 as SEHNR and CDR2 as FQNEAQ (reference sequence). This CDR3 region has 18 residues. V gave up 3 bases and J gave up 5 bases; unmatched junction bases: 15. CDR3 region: CASSFPEGVAGGYETQYF. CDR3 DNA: TGTGCCAGCAGCTTCCCCGAAGGGGTAGCGGGGGGTTACGAGACCCAGTACTTC.

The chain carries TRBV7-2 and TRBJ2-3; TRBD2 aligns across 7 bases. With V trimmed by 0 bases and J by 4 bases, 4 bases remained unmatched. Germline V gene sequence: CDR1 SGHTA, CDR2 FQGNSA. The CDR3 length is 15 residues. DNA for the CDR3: TGTGCCAGCAGCTTAGCGGGGGGGAATGCAGATACGCAGTATTTT. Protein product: CASSLAGGNADTQYF.

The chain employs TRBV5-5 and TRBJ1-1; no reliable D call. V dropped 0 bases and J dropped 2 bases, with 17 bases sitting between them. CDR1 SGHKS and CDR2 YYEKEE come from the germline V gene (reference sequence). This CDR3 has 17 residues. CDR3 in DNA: TGTGCCAGCAGCTTGGCCATCCCCGAGACACGTAACACTGAAGCTTTCTTT. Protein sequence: CASSLAIPETRNTEAFF.